These 8 T cell receptor beta chains were all obtained from the same sample, sequenced in a study of blood T cell repertoires in COVID-19. TCRdb's copy holds only in-frame clones and misses some; the assay was immunoSEQ multiplex PCR. The data hold about 140,000 clones, with 84% observed a single time. The sample consisted of PBMCs or T cells enriched from blood (not recorded which). The receptors derive from a woman aged 18-30 years who had been exposed to COVID-19.

The chain joins TRBV10-2 to TRBJ2-1, with 9 bases lining up with TRBD2. Losses at the gene ends were 7 bases for V and 6 bases for J; bases not matched to a gene: 10. The CDR3 contains 15 residues. Germline CDR1 is WSHSY and CDR2 is SAAADI. This CDR3 reads CASTPRGRAGNEQFF. For the CDR3, the DNA is TGCGCCAGCACCCCCCGCGGGAGGGCAGGCAATGAGCAGTTCTTC.

This clone showed up just once. This chain connects TRBV15 to TRBJ2-7; 13 nucleotides agree with TRBD2. Germline-derived CDR1 and CDR2 are LNHNV and YYDKDF (reference sequence). V was pared by 5 bases and J by 6 bases, with 7 bases of the junction left unmatched. This CDR3 is 15 amino acids long. The CDR3 coding sequence is TGTGCCACCAGCCCCGGACTAGCGGGAGTGCGCGAGCAGTACTTC. It is translated as CATSPGLAGVREQYF.

The gene calls are TRBV7-2 and TRBJ2-1, with TRBD2 identical over 13 bases. Unmatched junction bases numbered 11, after V lost 5 bases and J lost 10 bases. This CDR3 comprises 16 residues. The germline V gene encodes CDR1 SGHTA and CDR2 FQGNSA. The CDR3 region is CASSPWTSGSLREQFF. The CDR3, as DNA: TGTGCCAGCAGCCCGTGGACTAGCGGGAGCCTTAGGGAGCAGTTCTTC.

The V and J genes are TRBV4-1 and TRBJ2-7, with TRBD1 matching 7 bases. CDR1 and CDR2 (germline): MGHRA, YSYEKL. This CDR3 spans 14 amino acids. The ends lost 4 bases at V and 6 bases at J; junction bases unmatched: 9. The CDR3, as DNA: TGCGCCAGCAGCCCGGAAACAGGGGTCGGCGAGCAGTACTTC. Translating it yields CASSPETGVGEQYF.

V gene TRBV27 combines with J gene TRBJ1-1, with TRBD1 as a possible D gene (6 bases). The CDR3 contains 14 residues. The V gene's germline CDR1 is MNHEY and CDR2 SMNVEV (reference sequence). Trimming removed 3 bases at V and 1 base at J, with 9 bases between. For the CDR3, the DNA is TGTGCCAGCAGTTTCCAGGGACAGAACACTGAAGCTTTCTTT. Its translation: CASSFQGQNTEAFF.

The CDR3 nucleotides are TGTGCCAGCAGCTCCGGGGCACCGGGACTAGCGGGAAATGAGCAGTTCTTC. It translates to CASSSGAPGLAGNEQFF. The J gene is TRBJ2-1, the V gene TRBV11-3; 13 bases are shared with TRBD2. The V gene's germline CDR1 is SGHNT and CDR2 YENEEA. This CDR3 is built from 17 residues. V lost 4 bases, J lost 7 bases, and 10 bases stayed unmatched.

CDR3 sequence reads: CASSISDGVDSPLHF. The CDR3 coding sequence is TGTGCCAGTAGTATTTCTGACGGGGTTGATTCACCCCTCCACTTT. The chain is built from TRBV19 and TRBJ1-6; D gene ambiguous. This CDR3 contains 15 residues. V was pared by 3 bases and J by 8 bases, with 14 bases between. Germline CDR1 and CDR2: LNHDA and SQIVND (reference sequence).

The chain uses TRBV18 and TRBJ2-1, with TRBD2 matching 11 bases. The V segment lost 3 bases and the J segment 6 bases; nucleotides outside the gene matches: 7. CDR1 and CDR2 from the germline V gene are KGHSH and LQKENI. The CDR3 extends over 16 amino acids. Written as DNA, the CDR3 is TGTGCCAGCTCACCGCCGACTAGCGGGAAGGGCAATGAGCAGTTCTTC. This sequence encodes CASSPPTSGKGNEQFF.